A selection of T cell receptor beta chains follows, all from one sample in a study of T cell responses to AZD1222 COVID-19 vaccine. Sequencing used immunoSEQ multiplex PCR; TCRdb keeps in-frame clones, though not all of them. The sample records about 120,000 clones, 81% being singletons. The source material was peripheral blood, sampled on day 0 of AZD1222 vaccination. These receptors were collected from an adult in good health. The CDR3 runs from the conserved cysteine through the conserved F or W. The D gene is left open where the match is weak. For some rows the clone size is stated as once, few or many, or as a class when expanded; others skip it.

clone_size	j_call	v_call	d_call	cdr3_aa	cdr3_nt
.	TRBJ2-1	TRBV19	TRBD2	CASSSAGGPPPLNEQFF	TGTGCCAGTAGTTCCGCGGGAGGGCCCCCCCCTCTCAATGAGCAGTTCTTC
.	TRBJ2-7	TRBV30	.	CAWSVNGGYEQYF	TGTGCCTGGAGTGTCAACGGGGGCTACGAGCAGTACTTC
.	TRBJ2-3	TRBV2	.	CASRTNPDTQYF	TGTGCCAGCAGGACTAATCCAGATACGCAGTATTTT
.	TRBJ1-4	TRBV7-8	.	CASSSSLQGYSSEKLFF	TGTGCCAGCAGCTCCTCTCTACAGGGATATTCGAGTGAAAAACTGTTTTTT
.	TRBJ2-7	TRBV28	.	CASSLMGRTYEQYF	TGTGCCAGCAGTTTAATGGGACGGACCTACGAGCAGTACTTC
.	TRBJ2-2	TRBV7-2	TRBD1	CASRGTAPGELFF	TGTGCCAGCCGAGGGACAGCTCCCGGGGAGCTGTTTTTT
.	TRBJ1-2	TRBV28	TRBD1	CASSILPGQGRYGYTF	TGTGCCAGCAGCATCTTGCCGGGACAGGGGAGATATGGCTACACCTTC
few	TRBJ1-1	TRBV4-3	.	CASSQDLWGTEAFF	TGCGCCAGCAGCCAAGATTTGTGGGGAACTGAAGCTTTCTTT
once	TRBJ1-2	TRBV5-6	.	CASSRDSTYTF	TGTGCCAGCAGTCGCGACAGCACGTACACCTTC
.	TRBJ1-6	TRBV7-2	.	CASSLIGSHNSPLHF	TGTGCCAGCAGCCTCATCGGTTCCCATAATTCACCCCTCCACTTT
.	TRBJ2-5	TRBV7-2	.	CASSRGGGETQYF	TGTGCCAGCAGCCGGGGCGGAGGAGAGACCCAGTACTTC
.	TRBJ1-6	TRBV20-1	TRBD1	CSARDQGALHF	TGCAGTGCTAGGGACCAGGGGGCCCTCCACTTT
.	TRBJ1-1	TRBV19	TRBD1	CASSRGQELNTEAFF	TGTGCCAGTAGTAGAGGACAGGAATTGAACACTGAAGCTTTCTTT
.	TRBJ2-1	TRBV7-2	.	CASSLGWSSYNEQFF	TGTGCCAGCAGCTTAGGATGGAGCTCCTACAATGAGCAGTTCTTC
.	TRBJ1-2	TRBV7-2	TRBD1	CASSPQDRVYGYTF	TGTGCCAGCAGCCCTCAGGACAGGGTATATGGCTACACCTTC
.	TRBJ1-6	TRBV7-2	.	CASSSSSYNSPLHF	TGTGCCAGCAGTTCAAGCTCCTATAATTCACCCCTCCACTTT
.	TRBJ2-6	TRBV29-1	.	CSVERGSGANVLTF	TGCAGCGTTGAGAGGGGCTCTGGGGCCAACGTCCTGACTTTC
.	TRBJ1-5	TRBV7-6	.	CASSLGGGRGNQPQHF	TGTGCCAGCAGCTTAGGGGGGGGCCGCGGCAATCAGCCCCAGCATTTT
.	TRBJ1-5	TRBV19	.	CASSFRRVSNQPQHF	TGTGCCAGTAGTTTTCGCAGGGTGAGCAATCAGCCCCAGCATTTT
.	TRBJ2-5	TRBV18	TRBD2	CASSPLGTSGGRGHETQYF	TGTGCCAGCTCACCACTCGGGACTAGCGGGGGGCGCGGTCATGAGACCCAGTACTTC
.	TRBJ2-1	TRBV15	TRBD2	CATSDLSGGAEDEQFF	TGTGCCACCAGCGACCTCAGCGGGGGGGCTGAGGATGAGCAGTTCTTC
.	TRBJ2-6	TRBV19	.	CASSIDSPPGANVLTF	TGTGCCAGTAGTATAGACTCACCGCCTGGGGCCAACGTCCTGACTTTC
.	TRBJ2-5	TRBV9	TRBD2	CASSVAGGGAKTQYF	TGTGCCAGCAGCGTAGCGGGCGGGGGGGCCAAGACCCAGTACTTC
.	TRBJ2-5	TRBV7-2	TRBD2	CASSLLGGRETQYF	TGTGCCAGCAGCTTACTAGGCGGGAGGGAGACCCAGTACTTC
.	TRBJ2-7	TRBV5-5	.	CASSLEMAAYEQYF	TGTGCCAGCAGCTTGGAAATGGCGGCCTACGAGCAGTACTTC
.	TRBJ1-3	TRBV11-2	.	CASRDGGNTIYF	TGTGCCAGCAGGGACGGGGGAAACACCATATATTTT
.	TRBJ2-5	TRBV9	TRBD1	CASSVLTGGEETQYF	TGTGCCAGCAGCGTACTGACAGGGGGCGAAGAGACCCAGTACTTC
.	TRBJ2-7	TRBV30	.	CAWSVGTVPTYEQYF	TGTGCCTGGAGTGTAGGGACGGTACCTACCTACGAGCAGTACTTC
.	TRBJ1-6	TRBV28	.	CASLIYNSPLHF	TGTGCCAGCCTTATTTATAATTCACCCCTCCACTTT
.	TRBJ1-2	TRBV27	TRBD1	CASRSGQGARNGYTF	TGTGCCAGCAGGAGCGGACAGGGGGCAAGGAATGGCTACACCTTC
few	TRBJ1-2	TRBV2	.	CASNEGQAPHYGYTF	TGTGCCAGCAACGAGGGGCAGGCACCCCACTATGGCTACACCTTC
.	TRBJ1-5	TRBV20-1	TRBD1	CSASTGVVSNTPQHF	TGCAGTGCTAGTACAGGGGTGGTCAGTAACACGCCCCAGCATTTT
.	TRBJ2-5	TRBV7-8	TRBD2	CASSSTLAGVGETQYF	TGTGCCAGCAGCTCAACACTAGCGGGAGTAGGAGAGACCCAGTACTTC
.	TRBJ1-2	TRBV4-1	.	CASSQASSQVLHGYTF	TGCGCCAGCAGCCAAGCCAGCTCACAGGTATTGCATGGCTACACCTTC
.	TRBJ1-6	TRBV9	.	CASSRPGHFNSPLHF	TGTGCCAGCAGCAGACCGGGACATTTTAATTCACCCCTCCACTTT
.	TRBJ2-5	TRBV30	TRBD2	CAWSVGLAGMETQYF	TGTGCCTGGAGTGTAGGGCTAGCGGGGATGGAGACCCAGTACTTC
.	TRBJ1-2	TRBV3-1/TRBV3-2	TRBD1	CASSQAVTGAYGYTF	TGTGCCAGCAGCCAAGCGGTGACAGGGGCCTATGGCTACACCTTC
.	TRBJ1-2	TRBV5-1	.	CASSLGQSYGYTF	TGCGCCAGCAGCTTGGGACAGTCCTATGGCTACACCTTC
.	TRBJ1-2	TRBV3-1/TRBV3-2	.	CASSRDRAGGYTF	TGTGCCAGCAGCCGAGACCGCGCGGGTGGCTACACCTTC
.	TRBJ1-4	TRBV7-2	.	CASSRTGPTNEKLFF	TGTGCCAGCAGTCGAACAGGACCAACTAATGAAAAACTGTTTTTT
.	TRBJ1-2	TRBV24-1	TRBD1	CATSDPTGGERGYTF	TGTGCCACCAGTGATCCCACAGGGGGCGAACGGGGCTACACCTTC
.	TRBJ2-3	TRBV10-3	TRBD2	CAISAGLAGGPRTQYF	TGTGCCATCAGTGCCGGACTAGCGGGAGGGCCGCGTACGCAGTATTTT
few	TRBJ1-1	TRBV28	TRBD1	CASSLSGQGTGVNTEAFF	TGTGCCAGCAGTTTATCGGGACAGGGGACAGGGGTGAACACTGAAGCTTTCTTT
.	TRBJ1-4	TRBV24-1	.	CATSDGSPEVTNEKLFF	TGTGCCACCAGTGATGGGAGCCCCGAAGTAACTAATGAAAAACTGTTTTTT
.	TRBJ2-2	TRBV1	.	CTSTSELAANTGELFF	TGCACCAGCACCTCGGAACTAGCGGCGAACACCGGGGAGCTGTTTTTT
.	TRBJ1-5	TRBV19	.	CASSGMAGRNQPQHF	TGTGCCAGTAGCGGAATGGCAGGACGCAATCAGCCCCAGCATTTT
.	TRBJ2-5	TRBV7-2	TRBD1	CASSLRDRRETQYF	TGTGCCAGCAGCTTAAGGGACAGGAGGGAGACCCAGTACTTC
once	TRBJ2-3	TRBV4-3	TRBD1	CASSPRQGSGADTQYF	TGCGCCAGCAGCCCTCGACAGGGATCGGGCGCAGATACGCAGTATTTT
.	TRBJ1-5	TRBV11-2	.	CASSPGRTKVGNQPQHF	TGTGCCAGCAGCCCAGGAAGGACGAAGGTTGGCAATCAGCCCCAGCATTTT
.	TRBJ2-1	TRBV18	.	CASSPQGTNEQFF	TGTGCCAGCTCACCCCAGGGTACCAATGAGCAGTTCTTC
.	TRBJ2-5	TRBV7-2	.	CASTPSIAGRETQYF	TGTGCCAGCACCCCCTCAATCGCGGGGCGCGAGACCCAGTACTTC
.	TRBJ2-1	TRBV6-2/TRBV6-3	TRBD2	CASSDRLAGGPRNEQFF	TGTGCCAGCAGTGACCGACTAGCGGGGGGGCCGAGGAATGAGCAGTTCTTC
.	TRBJ2-7	TRBV7-2	.	CASSLGSTGRGYEQYF	TGTGCCAGCAGCTTAGGTTCGACGGGACGGGGCTACGAGCAGTACTTC
.	TRBJ2-3	TRBV7-9	TRBD1	CASSVGQGTDTQYF	TGTGCCAGCAGCGTCGGACAGGGCACAGATACGCAGTATTTT
once	TRBJ1-6	TRBV2	TRBD1	CASRNGQGVSLFHF	TGTGCCAGCAGAAATGGACAGGGGGTTTCTTTGTTTCACTTT
.	TRBJ1-3	TRBV18	.	CASLDSTYGNTIYF	TGTGCCAGCCTAGACAGTACATATGGAAACACCATATATTTT
.	TRBJ2-7	TRBV6-5	TRBD1	CASQSTRTGYYEQYF	TGTGCCAGCCAAAGTACTCGGACAGGGTACTACGAGCAGTACTTC